Each of the 8 T cell receptor beta chains below was sequenced from the same sample in a study of blood T cell repertoires in COVID-19. Clones were sequenced by immunoSEQ multiplex PCR, and TCRdb holds only the in-frame ones, with some missing. This table has 100,000 to 150,000 clones, roughly 69% appearing once. The sequencing input was peripheral blood. The origin of the receptors is a woman in her sixties or seventies with acute or convalescent COVID-19.

This chain links TRBV29-1 with TRBJ1-4; D ambiguous. The CDR3 has 11 residues. V dropped 4 bases and J dropped 4 bases, with 4 bases sitting between them. Per the germline V gene, CDR1 is SQVTM and CDR2 is ANQGSEA. The CDR3 nucleotides are TGCAGCGTTGTTCATAATGAAAAACTGTTTTTT. Amino acids: CSVVHNEKLFF. Complete variable domain (other parts from reference TRBV29-1 and TRBJ1-4): SAVISQKPSRDICQRGTSLTIQCQVDSQVTMMFWYRQQPGQSLTLIATANQGSEATYESGFVIDKFPISRPNLTFSTLTVSNMSPEDSSIYLCSVVHNEKLFFGSGTQLSVL.

The J gene is TRBJ2-1, the V gene TRBV7-3, with D possibly TRBD2 on 6 matching bases. CDR3 length: 15 residues. Trimming removed 5 bases at V and 0 bases at J, with 11 bases between. Germline V CDR1 and CDR2: SGHTA, FQGTGA. The CDR3 region has the DNA TGTGCCAGCAGCCGGGACTGGAGCTCCTACAATGAGCAGTTCTTC. This gives the protein CASSRDWSSYNEQFF.

This chain joins TRBV28 and TRBJ2-7, with 7 bases matching TRBD2. CDR3 length: 15 amino acids. CDR1 and CDR2 from the germline V gene are MDHEN and SYDVKM. V was clipped by 5 bases and J by 1 base; unmatched bases: 8. CDR3 DNA: TGTGCCAGCAGTCCCGGGGCTAGCGGATCCTACGAGCAGTACTTC. Residues: CASSPGASGSYEQYF.

V is TRBV6-6 and J is TRBJ2-3, with a tentative D call TRBD1 (5 bases). V was trimmed by 5 bases and J by 5 bases, leaving 14 bases between them. CDR1 and CDR2 from the germline V gene are MNHNY and SVGAGI (reference sequence). The CDR3 is 14 residues long. DNA for the CDR3: TGTGCCAGCAGTCGGACATCAAGGGGAGATACGCAGTATTTT. Protein sequence: CASSRTSRGDTQYF.

The count of this clone is one. The chain has TRBV6-2 or TRBV6-3 and TRBJ1-6, with a tentative D call TRBD1 (5 bases). Trimming pared 6 bases from V and 7 bases from J, leaving 19 bases between. The CDR3 runs 16 residues. Germline V lookup: CDR1 MNHEY, CDR2 SVGEGT. The CDR3 coding sequence is TGTGCCAGCAGCCTCCCTACTGGGGCTTGGAATTCACCCCTCCACTTT. This gives the protein CASSLPTGAWNSPLHF.

This clone was seen many times. The chain carries TRBV5-6 and TRBJ1-2; possibly TRBD1 for D (5 bases). The germline V gene has CDR1 SGHDT and CDR2 YYEEEE. This CDR3 is 13 amino acids long. The V gene lost 1 base and the J gene lost 2 bases, with 6 bases spanning the gap. This CDR3 is CASSLYRNYGYTF. In DNA form, the CDR3 reads TGTGCCAGCAGCTTGTACAGGAACTATGGCTACACCTTC.

The chain carries TRBV3-1 (or the pseudogene TRBV3-2) and TRBJ1-6, with a tentative D call TRBD1 (5 bases). The V and J ends lost 1 base and 10 bases respectively, with 11 bases between them. CDR3 length equals 14 residues. Germline CDR1 is LGHDT and CDR2 is YNNKEL (reference sequence). The CDR3 loop is CASSQGVGGSPLHF. In nucleotides, the CDR3 is TGTGCCAGCAGCCAAGGGGTCGGGGGATCACCCCTCCACTTT.

The genes are TRBV11-2 and TRBJ1-3; 9 nucleotides line up with TRBD1. The CDR3 is made up of 14 amino acids. Per germline, CDR1 SGHAT and CDR2 FQNNGV. J lost 5 bases, V lost 5 bases, and 4 bases had no gene match. CDR3: CASSQGTGRNTIYF. For the CDR3, the DNA is TGTGCCAGCAGCCAGGGGACAGGGAGAAACACCATATATTTT.